This TCR beta chain is drawn from a study of spatial heterogeneity in lung cancer. Study information: Median follow-up for sequenced PBMC samples was two to three years after resection, when such samples existed. Among detected sequences, beta-chain ones consistently exceeded alpha-chain ones in number. TCR and UMI combinations that were unique each appeared, on average, more than ten times in raw reads.

This clonotype was observed a handful of times. The CDR3 has 14 residues. With V trimmed by 5 bases and J by 2 bases, 4 bases remained unmatched. Looked up from germline, CDR1 is SNHLY and CDR2 is FYNNEI. This sample's time point: blood at routine non-recurrence follow-up after resection. One entry per CDR3 protein, called by TCRdb with MiXCR from the 5' RACE reads. The table lists roughly 14,000 distinct CDR3 sequences, roughly 6.5% of them singletons. V usage is TRBV2 and J usage is TRBJ2-5; 8 positions agree with TRBD1. The receptor was isolated from a male donor with early-stage non-small cell lung cancer. The sequencing here drew on PBMCs, taken at follow-up. CDR3: CASSPGGSQETQYF. CDR3 sequence (DNA): TGTGCCAGCAGTCCAGGGGGCTCACAAGAGACCCAGTACTTC. The full variable domain, completed using reference TRBV2 and TRBJ2-5, is EPEVTQTPSHQVTQMGQEVILRCVPISNHLYFYWYRQILGQKVEFLVSFYNNEISEKSEIFDDQFSVERPDGSNFTLKIRSTKLEDSAMYFCASSPGGSQETQYFGPGTRLLVL.